This T cell receptor (beta chain) was captured by sequencing in a study of graft-versus-host responses after intestinal transplantation. Background on the study: Anti-thymocyte globulin served as induction for all recipients, who then took tacrolimus and steroids for about three years.

In the case of this clone: What it recognizes is unknown.

Method: immunoSEQ multiplex PCR; TCRdb's copy keeps in-frame clones and lacks some. Here the sample spans fewer than 120,000 clones, about 93% being singletons. Study outcomes and limitations: Ileal or blood samples showed some GvH clones first, and such clones were also found in recipient marrow.

CDR3 length equals 14 residues. Germline values: CDR1 LNHDA, CDR2 SQIVND (reference sequence). V was trimmed by 6 bases and J by 3 bases, leaving 14 bases between them. Sequencing was performed on unstimulated CD8+ T cells sorted from spleen or lymph node cells, taken before intestinal transplant. The sequence was obtained from a human donor who received an intestinal transplant. This rearrangement joins TRBV19 to TRBJ1-1; D may be TRBD1 (5 bases). The CDR3 coding sequence is TGTGCCAGTAGCACCTGGGGGGGGGACACTGAAGCTTTCTTT. This sequence encodes CASSTWGGDTEAFF.